Presented here are 3 T cell receptor beta chains from one specimen sequenced in a study of T cell changes during pregnancy in multiple sclerosis. Profiled with immunoSEQ multiplex PCR; TCRdb holds only in-frame clones, not every one. This table has 45,000 to 60,000 clones, under 95% appearing once. This specimen consisted of CD4+ T cells from peripheral blood mononuclear cells, obtained in the second trimester of pregnancy. The receptors stem from a female donor with multiple sclerosis, enrolled in a pregnancy study.

J is TRBJ2-7 and V is TRBV18; D gene uncertain. The CDR3 consists of 11 residues. Germline CDR1 reads KGHSH; CDR2 reads LQKENI. Trimming stripped 3 bases from V and 4 bases from J, with 4 bases between. CDR3 DNA: TGTGCCAGCTCACCCGAGTACGAGCAGTACTTC. This codes for CASSPEYEQYF.

The chain has TRBV6-5 and TRBJ2-1, with 11 nucleotides matching TRBD1. CDR1 and CDR2 from the germline V gene are MNHEY and SVGAGI. The CDR3 sequence is 16 residues long. Trimming removed 7 bases from V and 8 bases from J; junction bases left unmatched: 13. The CDR3 reads CASTFSGTGGFYEQFF. CDR3 DNA sequence: TGTGCCAGCACTTTCTCCGGGACAGGGGGATTCTATGAGCAGTTCTTC.

The chain uses TRBV5-8 and TRBJ2-1; 10 bases match TRBD2. Trimming cost V 0 bases and J 7 bases; bases outside gene matches: 7. CDR3 size: 16 residues. CDR1 and CDR2 from the germline V gene are SGHTS and YDEGEE. The CDR3 is CASSLEPASGSNEQFF. CDR3 in DNA: TGTGCCAGCAGCTTGGAGCCGGCTAGCGGGAGTAATGAGCAGTTCTTC.